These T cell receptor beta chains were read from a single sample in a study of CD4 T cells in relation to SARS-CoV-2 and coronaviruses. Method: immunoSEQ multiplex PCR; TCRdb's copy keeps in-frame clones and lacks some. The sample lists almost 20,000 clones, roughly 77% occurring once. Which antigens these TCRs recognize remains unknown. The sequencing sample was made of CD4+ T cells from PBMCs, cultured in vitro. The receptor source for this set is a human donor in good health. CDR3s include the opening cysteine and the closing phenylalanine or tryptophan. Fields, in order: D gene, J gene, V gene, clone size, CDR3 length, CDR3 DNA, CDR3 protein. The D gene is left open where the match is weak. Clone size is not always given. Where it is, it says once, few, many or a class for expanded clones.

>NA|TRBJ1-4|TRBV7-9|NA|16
TGTGCCAGCAGCTTAGGGGTGACTGCAACTAATGAAAAACTGTTTTTT
CASSLGVTATNEKLFF
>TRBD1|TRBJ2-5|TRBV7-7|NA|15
TGTGCCAGCAGCTTAGGGACAGGGGGACAAGAGACCCAGTACTTC
CASSLGTGGQETQYF
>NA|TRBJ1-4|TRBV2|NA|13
TGTGCCAGCAAAGGGCTACCTAATGAAAAACTGTTTTTT
CASKGLPNEKLFF
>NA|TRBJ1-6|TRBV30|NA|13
TGTGCCTCGAGGGCAGTTTCAAATTCACCCCTCCACTTT
CASRAVSNSPLHF
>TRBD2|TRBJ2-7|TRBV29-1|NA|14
TGCAGCGCATCGACTAGCGGGGCGGCCTACGAGCAGTACTTC
CSASTSGAAYEQYF
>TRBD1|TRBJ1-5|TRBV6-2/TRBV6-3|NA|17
TGTGCCAGCAGTTCGGGACAGGGGGCAGGTCGCAATCAGCCCCAGCATTTT
CASSSGQGAGRNQPQHF
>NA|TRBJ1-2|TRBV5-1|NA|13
TGCGCCAGCAGCTTGCTGCTTGGGGAGGGCTACACCTTC
CASSLLLGEGYTF
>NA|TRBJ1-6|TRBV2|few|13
TGTGCCAGCAGGGACAGTGCCAATTCACCCCTCCACTTT
CASRDSANSPLHF
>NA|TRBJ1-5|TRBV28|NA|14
TGTGCCAGCAGTTTCGCAGGGACTAATCAGCCCCAGCATTTT
CASSFAGTNQPQHF
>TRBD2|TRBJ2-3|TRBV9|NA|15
TGTGCCAGCAGCTACCGGACTAGCCCCACAGATACGCAGTATTTT
CASSYRTSPTDTQYF
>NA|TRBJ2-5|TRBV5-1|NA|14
TGCGCCAGCAGCTTCTCGGCGGGCCAAGAGACCCAGTACTTC
CASSFSAGQETQYF
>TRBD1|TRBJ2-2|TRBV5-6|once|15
TGTGCCAGCAGCCTGGGACAGGGTCACACCGGGGAGCTGTTTTTT
CASSLGQGHTGELFF
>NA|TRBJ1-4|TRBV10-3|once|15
TGTGCCATCAGTGAGTCGACTCTCCAGGATGAAAAACTGTTTTTT
CAISESTLQDEKLFF
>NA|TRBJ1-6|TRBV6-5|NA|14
TGTGCCGTTCGAGGAAGCTCCTATAATTCACCCCTCCACTTT
CAVRGSSYNSPLHF
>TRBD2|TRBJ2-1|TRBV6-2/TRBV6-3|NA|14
TGTGCCAGCACCCCTAGCGGGAGAGGCTATGAGCAGTTCTTC
CASTPSGRGYEQFF
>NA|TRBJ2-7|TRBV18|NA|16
TGTGCCAGCTCACCATTCGGGAGAGGGAGGTCCTACGAGCAGTACTTC
CASSPFGRGRSYEQYF
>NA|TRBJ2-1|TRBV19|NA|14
TGTGCCAGTAGTATCGTCGGGGGCCACAATGAGCAGTTCTTC
CASSIVGGHNEQFF
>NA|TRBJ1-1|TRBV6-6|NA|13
TGTGCCAGCAGTGAGGCCGCGGGGCCCGAAGCTTTCTTT
CASSEAAGPEAFF
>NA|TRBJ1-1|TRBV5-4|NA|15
TGTGCCAGCAGACGGGGCTTCATAATGAACACTGAAGCTTTCTTT
CASRRGFIMNTEAFF
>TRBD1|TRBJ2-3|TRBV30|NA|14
TGTGCCCACCGGGACAGGAGATCCCCAGATACGCAGTATTTT
CAHRDRRSPDTQYF
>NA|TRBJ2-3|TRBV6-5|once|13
TGTGCCAGCAGTTCGGGGGGCACAGATACGCAGTATTTT
CASSSGGTDTQYF
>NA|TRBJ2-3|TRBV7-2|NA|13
TGTGCCAGCAGCTTACCCCTGGTGGCTACGCAGTATTTT
CASSLPLVATQYF
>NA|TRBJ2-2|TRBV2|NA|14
TGTGCCAGCAGTGGGGTCACGAACACCGGGGAGCTGTTTTTT
CASSGVTNTGELFF
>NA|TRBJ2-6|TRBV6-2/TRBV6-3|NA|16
TGTGCCAGCAGTTACTCTCCATGGGGTGGGGCCAACGTCCTGACTTTC
CASSYSPWGGANVLTF
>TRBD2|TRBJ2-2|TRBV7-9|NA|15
TGTGCCAGCAGCCCAAAGACTAGCGGCACCGGGGAGCTGTTTTTT
CASSPKTSGTGELFF
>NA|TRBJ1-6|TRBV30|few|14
TGTGCCTGGAGTCGGAGCTCCTATAATTCACCCCTCCACTTT
CAWSRSSYNSPLHF
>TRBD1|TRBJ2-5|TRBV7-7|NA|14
TGTGCCAGCAGCTTCCGCAGGGGGAGCGGGACCCAGTACTTC
CASSFRRGSGTQYF
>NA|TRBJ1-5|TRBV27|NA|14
TGTGCCAGCAGTTTGCGGCAGGAAGATCAGCCCCAGCATTTT
CASSLRQEDQPQHF
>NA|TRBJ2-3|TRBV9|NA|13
TGTGCCAGCAGCCCACGGCCCACAGATACGCAGTATTTT
CASSPRPTDTQYF
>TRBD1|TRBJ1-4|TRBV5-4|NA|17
TGTGCCAGCAGCCTGGGAGGACAGGCCGGAGCTAATGAAAAACTGTTTTTT
CASSLGGQAGANEKLFF
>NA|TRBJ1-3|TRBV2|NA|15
TGTGCCAGCAGTTTGCAGGTGAATCCTGGAAACACCATATATTTT
CASSLQVNPGNTIYF
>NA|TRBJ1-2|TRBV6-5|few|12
TGTGCCAGCACCGAAGGGGGACTTGGCTACACCTTC
CASTEGGLGYTF
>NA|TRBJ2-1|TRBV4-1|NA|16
TGCGCCAGCAGCCAAGGGCGAGGGAGCTCCTACAATGAGCAGTTCTTC
CASSQGRGSSYNEQFF
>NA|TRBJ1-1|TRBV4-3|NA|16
TGCGCCAGCAGCCAAACCGGGACAACGCTGGCTTTCGGAGCTTTCTTT
CASSQTGTTLAFGAFF